This entry lists 25 T cell receptor beta chains sequenced from one sample in a study of PD-L1 blockade in urothelial cancer. Repertoires were generated with immunoSEQ multiplex PCR, while TCRdb's copy carries only in-frame clones and drops some. The profile shows some 54,000 clones, over 75% of them singletons. The specimen was PBMCs, collected around atezolizumab (anti-PD-L1) treatment. Receptors originate from a man aged 40-49 years with urothelial cancer.

The gene calls are TRBV6-5 and TRBJ1-1, with unresolved D. Germline V gene lookup returns CDR1 MNHEY and CDR2 SVGAGI. This CDR3 contains 12 residues. The V end lost 4 bases, the J end lost 5 bases, and 8 bases lay between the germline ends. In DNA form, the CDR3 reads TGTGCCAGCAGTTTAAGAGGGACTGAAGCTTTCTTT. It encodes CASSLRGTEAFF.

This chain uses TRBV5-1 with TRBJ2-5, with 7 bases aligning to TRBD1. CDR3 length: 13 residues. CDR1 is SGHRS and CDR2 is YFSETQ in the germline V gene. V trimming: 9 bases; J trimming: 2 bases; junction bases outside the gene matches: 7. Written as DNA, the CDR3 is TGCGCCACCAACACAGGGGATCAAGAGACCCAGTACTTC. Translated: CATNTGDQETQYF.

The chain has TRBV5-4 and TRBJ2-1; 7 nucleotides agree with TRBD1. Germline V gene data show CDR1 as SGHNT and CDR2 as YYREEE (reference sequence). The CDR3 is made up of 15 amino acids. The J segment lost 5 bases and the V segment lost 0 bases, leaving 5 bases of the junction unmatched. CDR3 nucleotide sequence: TGTGCCAGCAGCTTGGTAACAGGGGTTAACAATGAGCAGTTCTTC. This gives the protein CASSLVTGVNNEQFF.

The V gene is TRBV11-2, the J gene TRBJ2-1; D ambiguous. The CDR3 is made up of 14 amino acids. Germline V CDR1 and CDR2: SGHAT, FQNNGV. Trimming took off 5 bases at V and 8 bases at J, with 16 bases between the two ends. The CDR3 is CASSPRLYPYEQFF. CDR3 coding DNA: TGTGCCAGCAGCCCGCGGCTCTATCCGTATGAGCAGTTCTTC. Full variable domain (outside the CDR3, taken from reference TRBV11-2 and TRBJ2-1): EAGVAQSPRYKIIEKRQSVAFWCNPISGHATLYWYQQILGQGPKLLIQFQNNGVVDDSQLPKDRFSAERLKGVDSTLKIQPAKLEDSAVYLCASSPRLYPYEQFFGPGTRLTVL.

The V and J genes are TRBV7-3 and TRBJ1-2, with TRBD1 identical over 7 bases. V lost 5 bases and J lost 8; bases outside the gene matches: 8. Germline CDR1 and CDR2: SGHTA and FQGTGA. The CDR3 runs 13 residues. This CDR3 reads CASSPGTARGYTF. CDR3 nucleotides: TGTGCCAGCAGCCCCGGGACAGCGCGGGGCTACACCTTC.

This chain connects TRBV10-3 to TRBJ2-1; 13 positions agree with TRBD2. Germline V gives CDR1 ENHRY, CDR2 SYGVKD. The length of the CDR3 is 21 residues. With V trimmed by 0 bases and J by 0 bases, 11 bases remained unmatched. CDR3: CAISESGRTSGRARSYNEQFF. The CDR3 DNA reads as TGTGCCATCAGTGAGTCGGGAAGAACTAGCGGGAGGGCCCGCTCCTACAATGAGCAGTTCTTC.

The chain is built from TRBV9 and TRBJ2-7; 9 positions agree with TRBD2. V lost 1 base, J lost 3 bases, and 8 bases stayed unmatched. CDR1 and CDR2 (germline): SGDLS, YYNGEE. The length of the CDR3 is 16 residues. In DNA, the CDR3 is TGTGCCAGCAGCGTACGACCCCCTAGCGGGAACTACGAGCAGTACTTC. It encodes CASSVRPPSGNYEQYF.

The chain recombines TRBV29-1 with TRBJ1-2; TRBD1 is a possible D gene (5 bases). V gave up 5 bases and J gave up 0 bases, with 10 bases separating them. This CDR3 comprises 13 residues. Germline CDR1 and CDR2: SQVTM and ANQGSEA. The CDR3 region is CSVNRGTNYGYTF. The CDR3 coding sequence is TGCAGCGTTAATCGGGGGACTAACTATGGCTACACCTTC.

The V and J genes are TRBV11-2 and TRBJ1-1, with D unresolved. The germline gives CDR1 SGHAT, CDR2 FQNNGV. The CDR3 sequence is 14 residues long. Trimming shortened V by 0 bases and J by 2 bases, and 7 bases separated the two germline ends. CDR3 nucleotides: TGTGCCAGCAGCTTAGAACACCAAAACACTGAAGCTTTCTTT. The encoded protein is CASSLEHQNTEAFF.

CDR3: CASSSLRMYEQYF. The CDR3 DNA reads TGTGCCAGCAGTTCACTACGGATGTACGAGCAGTACTTC. This chain links TRBV28 with TRBJ2-7, with D uncertain. Trimming took off 4 bases at V and 4 bases at J, with 11 bases between the two ends. The CDR3 consists of 13 residues. Germline V gene sequence: CDR1 MDHEN, CDR2 SYDVKM.

The DNA of the CDR3 is TGTGCCAGCAGCTTGAAGGGGTTCTACCCAAACGAAGGCACAGATACGCAGTATTTT. This codes for CASSLKGFYPNEGTDTQYF. This chain joins TRBV5-4 and TRBJ2-3; D perhaps matches TRBD1 (5 bases). Germline V lookup: CDR1 SGHNT, CDR2 YYREEE (reference sequence). CDR3 length: 19 amino acids. V lost 1 base and J lost 1, with 22 bases in between.

This chain uses TRBV27 with TRBJ1-1, with a possible D match to TRBD1 (6 bases). Per the germline V gene, CDR1 is MNHEY and CDR2 is SMNVEV (reference sequence). The CDR3 contains 17 residues. Trimming shortened V by 7 bases and J by 0 bases, and 21 bases separated the two germline ends. CDR3 sequence: CASTRTGTDFLNTEAFF. The CDR3 DNA reads TGTGCCAGCACAAGAACAGGGACGGACTTCTTGAACACTGAAGCTTTCTTT.

The gene calls are TRBV9 and TRBJ1-4, with D unclear. V lost 3 bases and J 7 bases, leaving 19 bases between the germline ends. The CDR3 contains 16 residues. The germline V gene encodes CDR1 SGDLS and CDR2 YYNGEE. CDR3 bases: TGTGCCAGCAGCGAGTCGGACCTTTTGGGGAGTGAAAAACTGTTTTTT. Protein sequence: CASSESDLLGSEKLFF.

This clone turned up a few times. V usage is TRBV29-1 and J usage is TRBJ1-4; 9 nucleotides line up with TRBD1. CDR3 length: 14 residues. The V gene end was trimmed by 3 bases and the J gene end by 8 bases; junction bases not matched to a gene: 7. CDR1 SQVTM and CDR2 ANQGSEA come from the germline V gene. CDR3 region: CSVDPGQGREKLFF. The CDR3 DNA reads TGCAGCGTTGATCCGGGACAGGGTCGGGAAAAACTGTTTTTT.

This clone showed up just once. V is TRBV28 and J is TRBJ2-7; tentatively, D is TRBD2 (5 bases). The CDR3 sequence is 15 residues long. Germline CDR1 and CDR2: MDHEN and SYDVKM. V was trimmed by 6 bases and J by 5 bases, leaving 20 bases between them. The CDR3 sequence: CASSSAGGKRHEQYF. CDR3 coding DNA: TGTGCCAGCAGCTCCGCTGGTGGGAAGCGGCACGAGCAGTACTTC.

The chain uses TRBV7-9 and TRBJ1-1, with D perhaps TRBD1 (6 bases). In germline, CDR1 is SEHNR, CDR2 FQNEAQ (reference sequence). This CDR3 spans 15 amino acids. Trimming shortened V by 1 base and J by 1 base, and 10 bases separated the two germline ends. CDR3 protein: CASSLGTAKNTEAFF. DNA for the CDR3: TGTGCCAGCAGCTTAGGGACAGCGAAGAACACTGAAGCTTTCTTT.

The genes are TRBV28 and TRBJ1-1; TRBD1 aligns across 7 bases. CDR1 and CDR2 from the germline V gene are MDHEN and SYDVKM. V gave up 5 bases and J gave up 4 bases; unmatched junction bases: 1. The CDR3 is made up of 12 amino acids. The CDR3 nucleotides are TGTGCCAGCAGTCGGACAGGCACTGAAGCTTTCTTT. Amino acids: CASSRTGTEAFF.

The chain joins TRBV4-1 to TRBJ2-3; D uncertain. This CDR3 is built from 13 residues. Per the germline V gene, CDR1 is MGHRA and CDR2 is YSYEKL. V lost 0 bases to trimming and J lost 6 bases, with 7 bases between them. The CDR3: CASSQDRGDTQYF. In nucleotides, the CDR3 is TGCGCCAGCAGCCAAGATCGCGGTGATACGCAGTATTTT.

This clone was counted a few times. As DNA, the CDR3 is TGTGCCATCAGTTTTACTAGCCCCGGGGAGCTGTTTTTT. Translating it yields CAISFTSPGELFF. The V call is TRBV10-3, the J call TRBJ2-2, with a possible D match to TRBD2 (6 bases). Germline V gives CDR1 ENHRY, CDR2 SYGVKD. The CDR3 extends over 13 amino acids. V dropped 5 bases and J dropped 6 bases, with 10 bases sitting between them.

The sample holds a few counts of this clone. This rearrangement joins TRBV6-4 to TRBJ1-4; D unresolved. This CDR3 has 13 residues. In germline, CDR1 is MRHNA, CDR2 SNTAGT. V was pared by 0 bases and J by 5 bases, with 4 bases between. CDR3 bases: TGTGCCAGCAGTGACTCTCCGAATGAAAAACTGTTTTTT. It yields the protein CASSDSPNEKLFF.

V is TRBV5-1 and J is TRBJ2-7; the match to TRBD2 covers 15 bases. The CDR3 is 17 residues long. V lost 5 bases and J lost 0; bases outside the gene matches: 6. Germline V gives CDR1 SGHRS, CDR2 YFSETQ. For the CDR3, the DNA is TGCGCCAGCAGTTCCGGGACTAGCGGGAGGAGCTCCTACGAGCAGTACTTC. This gives the protein CASSSGTSGRSSYEQYF.

This clone has only a few counts. The V gene is TRBV28, the J gene TRBJ2-7, with 9 positions matching TRBD1. CDR1 and CDR2 (germline): MDHEN, SYDVKM. Unmatched junction bases numbered 12, after V lost 10 bases and J lost 2 bases. This CDR3 has 15 residues. The CDR3 spells CATSGWDRDTYEQYF. The CDR3 nucleotides are TGTGCCACCTCCGGGTGGGACAGGGACACCTACGAGCAGTACTTC.

This clone has just one count. The chain is built from TRBV7-2 and TRBJ2-1, with 11 positions matching TRBD2. CDR1 is SGHTA, CDR2 FQGNSA, per germline. The length of the CDR3 is 17 residues. Losses at the gene ends were 5 bases for V and 6 bases for J; bases not matched to a gene: 12. The DNA for the CDR3 is TGTGCCAGCAGCACACGGGGTAGCGGGAGGGGAACCAATGAGCAGTTCTTC. It yields the protein CASSTRGSGRGTNEQFF.

This clone was observed once. This chain connects TRBV6-5 to TRBJ2-3; D not resolved. Per the germline V gene, CDR1 is MNHEY and CDR2 is SVGAGI. V was pared by 2 bases and J by 2 bases, with 8 bases between. CDR3 length equals 14 residues. The CDR3 coding sequence is TGTGCCAGCAGTTACGGGCAGACCACAGATACGCAGTATTTT. Protein: CASSYGQTTDTQYF.

This clone appeared a single time. The J gene is TRBJ2-5, the V gene TRBV19; weak D call: TRBD1 (5 bases). The length of the CDR3 is 15 residues. Germline CDR1 is LNHDA and CDR2 is SQIVND (reference sequence). Trimming took 4 bases from V and 2 from J, leaving 14 bases between them. The CDR3, as DNA: TGTGCCAGTAGTAGGATGGCAGGGCCTCAAGAGACCCAGTACTTC. Protein: CASSRMAGPQETQYF.